This section outlines one TCR beta chain sequence together with its context. Its antigen is unidentified. The CDR3 has 11 amino acids. The V end was cut by 5 bases, the J end by 0 bases, with 1 base between. Germline assignment: CDR1 LNHDA and CDR2 SQIVND (reference sequence). This specimen belongs to a study of OX40 agonist ivuxolimab in advanced cancers. In the study overall: The patients' treatment was ivuxolimab, an agonistic anti-OX40 (CD134) antibody. Subjects had a mean age of about 65 years, with a range of roughly 23 to 80; 82.7% were male. It was permissible to have had prior anti-PD-1, anti-PD-L1 or anti-CTLA-4 therapy, and approximately 38% had some. Study-level points and caveats: Some of the nonresponding patients also showed low levels of normalized T-cell clonal expansion.

The data were produced by immunoSEQ multiplex PCR, yet TCRdb's version contains in-frame clones alone and is incomplete. The sample lists 35,000 to 55,000 clones, 80% occurring once. This material consisted of CD4+ or CD8+ T cells sorted from blood, taken in a trial of the OX40 agonist ivuxolimab. The V and J genes are TRBV19 and TRBJ1-2; D is undetermined. The sequence was obtained from an adult with an advanced solid tumor such as melanoma, head and neck, liver or kidney cancer. The CDR3 nucleotides are TGTGCCAGTAGTGCTAACTATGGCTACACCTTC. This codes for CASSANYGYTF.